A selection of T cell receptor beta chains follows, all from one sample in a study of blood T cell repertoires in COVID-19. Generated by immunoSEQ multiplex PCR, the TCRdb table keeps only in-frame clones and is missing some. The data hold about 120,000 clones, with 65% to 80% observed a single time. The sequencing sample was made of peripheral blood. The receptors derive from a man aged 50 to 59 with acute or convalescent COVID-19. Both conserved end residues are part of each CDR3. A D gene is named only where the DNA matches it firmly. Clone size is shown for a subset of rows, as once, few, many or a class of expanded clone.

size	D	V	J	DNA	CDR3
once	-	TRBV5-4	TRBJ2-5	TGTGCCAGCAGCTTGAAGCTTCAAGAGACCCAGTACTTC	CASSLKLQETQYF
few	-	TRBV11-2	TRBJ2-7	TGTGCCAGCAGCTTAGTCAGGGGACCTCCGTACTTC	CASSLVRGPPYF
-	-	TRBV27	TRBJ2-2	TGTGCCAGCAGTTATCATCTAACTAGCACGAACACCGGGGAGCTGTTTTTT	CASSYHLTSTNTGELFF
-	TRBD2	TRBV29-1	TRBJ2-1	TGCAGCTTTACACCTGCGGCGGGGGGTTACAATGAGCAGTTCTTC	CSFTPAAGGYNEQFF
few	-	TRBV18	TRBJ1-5	TGTGCCAGCTCACCCTTAACCGGGGGGAGCAATCAGCCCCAGCATTTT	CASSPLTGGSNQPQHF
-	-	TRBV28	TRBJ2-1	TGTGCCAGCAGTCCTTATGGGACATCCGACAATGAGCAGTTCTTC	CASSPYGTSDNEQFF
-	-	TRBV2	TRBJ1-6	TGTGCCAGCAGTGAAGCGAGGGTTATACATTCACCCCTCCACTTT	CASSEARVIHSPLHF
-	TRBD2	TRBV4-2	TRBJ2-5	TGTGCCAGCAGCCAAAAACTAGCGGGGGGTGGAGAGACCCAGTACTTC	CASSQKLAGGGETQYF
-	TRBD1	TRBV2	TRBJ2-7	TGTGCCAGCAGGGGGGACAGGCCGGGGGAGCAGTACTTC	CASRGDRPGEQYF
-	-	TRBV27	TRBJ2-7	TGTGCCAGCAGTTTATCGGCGGGCTACGAGCAGTACTTC	CASSLSAGYEQYF
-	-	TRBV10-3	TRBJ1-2	TGTGCCATCAGTGAGTCTGGCACAAACTATGGCTACACCTTC	CAISESGTNYGYTF
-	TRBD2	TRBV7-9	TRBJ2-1	TGTGCCAGCAGCTTAGAGGCTAGCGGGGGGGAGCAGTTCTTC	CASSLEASGGEQFF
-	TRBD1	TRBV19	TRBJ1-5	TGTGCCAGTAGCATACAGGGGGCCTTTTTCAATCAGCCCCAGCATTTT	CASSIQGAFFNQPQHF
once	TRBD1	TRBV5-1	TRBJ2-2	TGCGCCAGCAGCTTGGGACAGGGGGCGCGCACCGGGGAGCTGTTTTTT	CASSLGQGARTGELFF
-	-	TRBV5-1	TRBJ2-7	TGCGCCAGCAGCTTGCCCGGGAACGAGCAGTACTTC	CASSLPGNEQYF
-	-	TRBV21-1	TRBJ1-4	TGTGCCAGCAGCAAAGCCACAGGGCGGGTACATTTT	CASSKATGRVHF
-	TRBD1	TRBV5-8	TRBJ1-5	TGTGCCAGCAGCCCCCGGTTGAGGGGGCGAGGACAGCCCCAGCATTTT	CASSPRLRGRGQPQHF
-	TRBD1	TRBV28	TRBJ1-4	TGTGCCAGCAGTTCCTACAGGGGGCAGAGTGAAAAACTGTTTTTT	CASSSYRGQSEKLFF
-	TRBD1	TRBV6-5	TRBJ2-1	TGTGCCAGCAGCCACAGGGGCAATGAGCAGTTCTTC	CASSHRGNEQFF
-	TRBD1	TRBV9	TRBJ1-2	TGTGCCAGCAGCCCACGGACAGGGGGCGTCTATGGCTACACCTTC	CASSPRTGGVYGYTF
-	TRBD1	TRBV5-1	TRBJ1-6	TGCGCCAGCAGCCAAGGGACAGGGGGTTCACCCCTCCACTTT	CASSQGTGGSPLHF
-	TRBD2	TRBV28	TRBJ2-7	TGTGCCAGCAATAGCGGGAGGGCTTACGAGCAGTACTTC	CASNSGRAYEQYF
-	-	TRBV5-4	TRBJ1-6	TGTGCCAGCAGTGATGCACTTTCGGATTCACCCCTCCACTTT	CASSDALSDSPLHF
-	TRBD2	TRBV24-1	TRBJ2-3	TGTGCCACCAGTGATCCTCCGGGACTAGCGGGAGATACGCAGTATTTT	CATSDPPGLAGDTQYF
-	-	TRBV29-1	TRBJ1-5	TGCAGCGCTAGCCGGGGCCAGGGGCAGCCCCAGCATTTT	CSASRGQGQPQHF
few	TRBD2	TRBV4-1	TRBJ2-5	TGCGCCAGCAGCCGGCTAGCGGGGGGTTCGCAAGAGACCCAGTACTTC	CASSRLAGGSQETQYF